This TCR beta chain was captured by sequencing in a study of blood T cell repertoires in COVID-19. Profiling relied on immunoSEQ multiplex PCR, and the TCRdb table lists in-frame clones only, not all of them. The data contain 250,000 to 350,000 clones, 75% to 90% of them seen just once; the ten biggest clones take up under 15%. The germline gives CDR1 MNHNY, CDR2 SVGAGI (reference sequence). The CDR3 sequence is 14 residues long. V lost 6 bases, J lost 0 bases, and 12 bases lay in between. The sample was peripheral blood. The origin of this receptor is a woman between 55 and 75 years old with acute or convalescent COVID-19. This rearrangement joins TRBV6-6 to TRBJ2-7; no firm D call. Here the CDR3 reads CASSSMRDSYEQYF. CDR3 coding DNA: TGTGCCAGCAGCTCCATGCGTGACTCCTACGAGCAGTACTTC.